Each of the 14 T cell receptor beta chains below was sequenced from the same sample in a study of T-cell reconstitution after alpha-beta-depleted transplantation in children. Preparation of the TCRbeta library involved a method that used unique molecular identifiers. TCRdb independently ran MiXCR on the PCR reads; one entry per CDR3 protein. The sample has around 450,000 distinct CDR3 sequences, under 12% seen once. The specimen comprised PBMCs, sampled before TCRalphabeta/CD19-depleted stem cell transplant. The receptors come from a child aged 2-15 years with inherited bone marrow failure, due to receive a stem cell transplant.

A few counts support this clonotype. The rearrangement uses TRBV7-2 and TRBJ2-3, with 8 bases fitting TRBD2. The CDR3 has 16 amino acids. Germline CDR1 and CDR2: SGHTA and FQGNSA. With 2 bases clipped from V and 6 bases from J, the junction kept 10 bases outside the gene matches. The DNA of the CDR3 is TGTGCCAGCAGCTTACGGGGGGGAGGGGCGGGGGATACGCAGTATTTT. Its protein product is CASSLRGGGAGDTQYF.

V and J are TRBV2 and TRBJ2-2, with D possibly matching TRBD2 (5 bases). The length of the CDR3 is 15 residues. The V end lost 0 bases, the J end lost 5 bases, and 10 bases lay between the germline ends. Looked up from germline, CDR1 is SNHLY and CDR2 is FYNNEI. In DNA, the CDR3 is TGTGCCAGCAGTGAAGCGGGAGACCGGACCGGGGAGCTGTTTTTT. Residues: CASSEAGDRTGELFF.

In its sample, this clonotype was seen a few times. The chain couples TRBV12-3 or TRBV12-4 to TRBJ1-4; D uncertain. With 5 bases removed from V and 6 bases from J, the gap between germline ends came to 13 bases. This CDR3 has 14 amino acids. CDR3 DNA: TGTGCCAGCAGTCCGATACCATTGGATGAAAAACTGTTTTTT. Its translation: CASSPIPLDEKLFF.

As for this clonotype: A much larger clone lies one base from this, so it may be a read error. V usage is TRBV12-3 or TRBV12-4 and J usage is TRBJ2-7, with a possible D match to TRBD1 (5 bases). V lost 5 bases and J 2 bases, leaving 13 bases between the germline ends. This CDR3 contains 14 residues. CDR3 DNA sequence: TGTGCCAGCAGTCCGAGACAGTCAACCTACGAGCAGTACTTC. It specifies CASSPRQSTYEQYF.

This clonotype was observed many times. The CDR3 here is CASSQTAGQHYSNQPQHF. The CDR3 DNA reads as TGCGCCAGCAGCCAAACCGCAGGACAGCACTATAGCAATCAGCCCCAGCATTTT. The chain employs TRBV4-1 and TRBJ1-5; D may be TRBD1 (6 bases). The ends were cut back, 2 bases at V and 0 bases at J, with 17 bases in the middle. The CDR3 length is 18 residues. Germline CDR1 and CDR2: MGHRA and YSYEKL.

This clonotype was picked up many times. The rearrangement joins TRBV20-1 to TRBJ2-1; D unresolved. The V end lost 0 bases, the J end lost 4 bases, and 13 bases lay between the germline ends. Germline CDR1 is DFQATT and CDR2 is SNEGSKA (reference sequence). The CDR3 loop spans 15 amino acids. The DNA of the CDR3 is TGCAGTGCTAGAGATCTAAAGGGAAGGTACAATGAGCAGTTCTTC. This translates into CSARDLKGRYNEQFF.

This clonotype was seen at least ten times. The chain joins TRBV28 to TRBJ1-1; D not resolved. The ends were cut back, 6 bases at V and 12 bases at J, with 20 bases in the middle. There are 13 residues in the CDR3. The germline CDR1 and CDR2 sequences are MDHEN and SYDVKM. CDR3 loop: CASSPRPLDRSFF. The CDR3 coding sequence is TGTGCCAGCAGCCCTAGGCCCTTGGATAGATCTTTCTTT.

This chain joins TRBV5-1 and TRBJ2-7, with TRBD1 matching 10 bases. The germline CDR1 and CDR2 sequences are SGHRS and YFSETQ. The J segment lost 0 bases and the V segment lost 3 bases, leaving 3 bases of the junction unmatched. The CDR3 runs 15 residues. The CDR3 nucleotides read TGCGCCAGCAGCTGGCGGGACAGGGGCTCCTACGAGCAGTACTTC. Translating gives CASSWRDRGSYEQYF. The full variable domain, completed using reference TRBV5-1 and TRBJ2-7, is KAGVTQTPRYLIKTRGQQVTLSCSPISGHRSVSWYQQTPGQGLQFLFEYFSETQRNKGNFPGRFSGRQFSNSRSEMNVSTLELGDSALYLCASSWRDRGSYEQYFGPGTRLTVT.

There are many counts of this clonotype. One junction end disagrees with the germline gene, perhaps due to a read error. The V gene is TRBV5-1, the J gene TRBJ2-1; 9 nucleotides agree with TRBD2. The CDR3 extends over 15 amino acids. The germline V gene encodes CDR1 SGHRS and CDR2 YFSETQ. The CDR3 DNA is TGCGCCAGCAGGCCTTATAGCGGGAGCGCGAAAAAGGAGGTCTTC. It yields the protein CASRPYSGSAKKEVF.

Ten or more counts support this clonotype. This chain joins TRBV27 and TRBJ2-3; 11 bases are shared with TRBD2. The CDR3 is 14 residues long. Germline values: CDR1 MNHEY, CDR2 SMNVEV (reference sequence). V shed 8 bases, J shed 6 bases, and the junction held 7 bases outside the gene matches. In DNA form, the CDR3 reads TGTGCCAGCTCTACTAGCGGGAGATTGGATACGCAGTATTTT. It is translated as CASSTSGRLDTQYF.

The sample holds a few counts of this clonotype. The V and J genes are TRBV15 and TRBJ2-1, with TRBD1 matching 10 bases. V trimming: 10 bases; J trimming: 6 bases; junction bases outside the gene matches: 3. The CDR3 covers 12 residues. Germline V lookup: CDR1 LNHNV, CDR2 YYDKDF (reference sequence). CDR3 DNA: TGTGCCATCCGGACAGGGGGCAATGAGCAGTTCTTC. It yields the protein CAIRTGGNEQFF.

This clonotype was recorded many times. The chain joins TRBV4-3 to TRBJ2-1, with TRBD2 matching 8 bases. This CDR3 has 18 residues. The junction had 12 bases not matched to a gene; V was cut back by 2 bases and J by 3 bases. CDR1 is LGHNA and CDR2 is YSLEER in the germline V gene. The CDR3 DNA sequence: TGCGCCAGCAGCCAATTGCCGGGACTAGAGATGAGCTACAATGAGCAGTTCTTC. Amino acids: CASSQLPGLEMSYNEQFF.

The CDR3 here is CASIGSRYEQYF. The CDR3 DNA reads TGCGCCAGCATCGGCAGCCGCTACGAGCAGTACTTC. The chain joins TRBV23-1 to TRBJ2-7; D remains ambiguous. TRBV23-1 is filed as an ORF, its function uncertain. V was pared by 7 bases and J by 3 bases, with 10 bases between. CDR3 length: 12 residues.

This chain joins TRBV12-3 or TRBV12-4 and TRBJ1-5; D may be TRBD1 (6 bases). Trimming took off 8 bases at V and 5 bases at J, with 19 bases between the two ends. The CDR3 sequence is 15 residues long. The CDR3 reads CASAHGGRGYQPQHF. CDR3 DNA sequence: TGTGCCAGCGCTCATGGGGGGCGAGGTTATCAGCCCCAGCATTTT.